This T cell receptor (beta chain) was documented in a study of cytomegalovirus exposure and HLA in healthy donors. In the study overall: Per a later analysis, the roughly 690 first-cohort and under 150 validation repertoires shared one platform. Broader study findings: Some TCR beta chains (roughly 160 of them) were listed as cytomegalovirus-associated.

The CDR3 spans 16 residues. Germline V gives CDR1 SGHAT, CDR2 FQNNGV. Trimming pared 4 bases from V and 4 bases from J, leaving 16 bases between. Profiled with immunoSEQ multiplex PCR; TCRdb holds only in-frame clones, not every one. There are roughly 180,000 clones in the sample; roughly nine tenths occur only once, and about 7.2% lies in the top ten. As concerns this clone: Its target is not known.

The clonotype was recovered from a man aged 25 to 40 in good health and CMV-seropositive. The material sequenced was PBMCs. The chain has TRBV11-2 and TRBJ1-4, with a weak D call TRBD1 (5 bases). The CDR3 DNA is TGTGCCAGCAGCTCCAGTGGAGGGGATATTAATGAAAAACTGTTTTTT. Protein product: CASSSSGGDINEKLFF.